Sequencing of this T cell receptor (beta chain) was carried out in a study of blood T cell repertoires in COVID-19 (dated by TCRdb to between 2020 and 2021). About the investigation overall: Samples from collaborators originated in the United States, Italy and Spain and spanned both the acute and convalescent phases of COVID-19. The samples were drawn from the first 160 participants of the ongoing ImmuneRACE study and from under 1,500 subjects provided by 6 global collaborators. The material from the prospective study consisted of cDNA or gDNA derived from T cells, B-cell-depleted T cells, or PBMCs. Sample metadata almost always included a de-identified subject ID, COVID-19 status, age in years and sex. A freely available public database, intended as a resource for researchers studying the immune response to SARS-CoV-2, is where the repertoires were released. HLA class I and class II types, where available, came from metadata supplied by the sample provider rather than from assay-based typing. Deeply sampled blood TCRbeta repertoires from subjects exposed to, actively infected with, or recovered from COVID-19 were included in the dataset. The study at large found these results: Clinical and demographic metadata were provided uncurated, with the amount varying by source and participant.

One collaborating source in Seattle enrolled patients during active infection and followed them longitudinally through the course of disease. Whole blood was collected in K2EDTA tubes by collaborating institutions according to the institutions' own protocols. For TCRbeta analysis, collaborators shipped samples as frozen whole blood, isolated PBMCs, or DNA extracted from either of those sample types. The immunoSEQ Assay, a bias-controlled multiplex PCR, was used to amplify TCRbeta CDR3 regions from genomic DNA. The original pipeline was this. Nucleated cell counts per sample were estimated from amplification of reference gene primers within the assay. Sequence reads were collapsed and filtered to measure the absolute abundance of every unique TCRbeta CDR3 rearrangement. For each sample, productive Simpson clonality was calculated by taking the square root of Simpson's diversity index across productive rearrangements. TCRdb took over this immuneACCESS table, retaining in-frame rearrangements with V and J assigned. Such tables are incomplete; in checked studies, under half of the missing clones stem from an unresolved V gene, and the remainder is unexplained. Clone size and the V and J calls come from that table; the DNA yielded D and trimming. The table for this sample lists about 100,000 clones; around 90% of them were counted only once. The ten largest make up 4% to 5.5% of the sample.

The germline V gene (reference sequence) yields SGHKS for CDR1 and YYEKEE for CDR2. Including the terminal cysteine and phenylalanine, the CDR3 comprises 14 residues. Left in the record is the CDR3 DNA by itself, 42 bases read in frame from the first base. V lost 3 bases and J lost 5 bases, and the count of bases not matched to a germline gene is 5. About this clone itself: Its antigen target is currently unknown. No base quality information exists; no much larger clone differs at one position.

Sequencing was done on a sample of peripheral blood. Recombination connected TRBV5-5 to TRBJ1-1; 9 middle bases align to TRBD1. The TCR was taken from a woman aged 45 to 65 with COVID-19, enrolled during active disease. CDR3 protein: CASSSRDRVTEAFF. The DNA sequence is TGTGCCAGCAGCTCCCGGGACAGGGTTACTGAAGCTTTCTTT.